This T cell receptor (beta chain) was recorded in a study of shared clonotypes between healthy human individuals. CD45RO-negative cells were positively selected for CCR7, leaving out terminally differentiated effector memory CD45RA+ cells. Original processing notes: Because ImmunoSEQ provided only junction sequences with no quality scores, the filtering differed. Clones were sequenced by immunoSEQ multiplex PCR, and TCRdb holds only the in-frame ones, with some missing. V and J calls and clone size follow that table, whereas D and trimming were derived from the DNA. This table holds some 2,000,000 clones, roughly 94% found once. Trimming stripped 3 bases from V and 0 bases from J, with 6 bases between. Germline loops: CDR1 LNHNV, CDR2 YYDKDF (reference sequence). This CDR3 region has 14 residues. Comments on this clone: Its antigen is not known.

General study results and limits: An effect of sequencing depth on clonotype sharing among donors was expected.

The specimen sequenced was naive CD8+ T cells sorted from blood. The chain employs TRBV15 and TRBJ2-1, with a tentative D call TRBD2 (6 bases). The receptor's source is a man aged 18 to 29 in good health. DNA of the CDR3: TGTGCCACCAGCAGCGGGAGCTCCTACAATGAGCAGTTCTTC. Translating it yields CATSSGSSYNEQFF.